The clone carrying this T cell receptor (beta chain) was seen at least ten times. The data were taken from a study of HIV-infected patients and healthy controls. MiXCR, applied by TCRdb to the 5' RACE reads, yields one record per CDR3 protein. The data show more than 60,000 distinct CDR3 sequences, 15% to 20% seen once. The CDR3 totals 17 residues. V lost 3 bases and J 6 bases, leaving 20 bases between the germline ends. CDR1 and CDR2 from the germline V gene are KGHDR and SFDVKD. Sequenced material: CD4+ T cells from blood. The chain couples TRBV24-1 to TRBJ2-1; TRBD2 is a possible D gene (6 bases). The source is a human donor in good health. The CDR3 sequence is CATSDHGLPFRGNEQFF. As DNA, the CDR3 is TGTGCCACCAGTGATCACGGACTACCCTTTAGGGGCAATGAGCAGTTCTTC.